This T cell receptor (beta chain) was recovered during a study of CD8 T cells in ankylosing spondylitis. A quantitative 5'-RACE method, one with molecular barcodes, was used to make TCR beta libraries. TCRdb reprocessed the 5' RACE reads with MiXCR, giving one entry per CDR3 protein. In the table there are 270,000 or so distinct CDR3 sequences, 15% to 20% of which are singletons. For this clonotype: Its antigen is unidentified.

General study results and limits: Reported data indicate significant enrichment of disease-linked clones within matched ankylosing spondylitis synovial fluid. Seven or eight highly homologous variants formed a TCR beta motif that appeared characteristic of ankylosing spondylitis blood.

Germline V gives CDR1 SEHNR, CDR2 FQNEAQ (reference sequence). The CDR3 runs 14 residues. Trimming took 5 bases from V and 8 from J; bases not matched to a gene: 5. The clonotype was recovered from a male donor with ankylosing spondylitis or in good health (not recorded which). The chain carries TRBV7-9 and TRBJ1-4, with 10 bases aligning to TRBD1. Sequenced sample: blood, either unsorted or a sorted T cell fraction (not recorded which). This CDR3 reads CASSHRDRGEKLFF. The CDR3 DNA reads as TGTGCCAGCAGCCACCGGGACAGGGGAGAAAAACTGTTTTTT.